This TCR beta chain was captured in a study of cytomegalovirus exposure and HLA in healthy donors. Study-level points and caveats: Highly shared variants forming one cluster were likely a sequencing artifact. Common viral pathogens seemed, in a later analysis, to connect with several of the most significant clusters. As a later analysis revealed, the rate of TCR association differed by HLA locus, with DRB1 most and HLA-C fewest.

A multiplex PCR was run with 60 Vbeta primers and 13 Jbeta primers. Method: immunoSEQ multiplex PCR; TCRdb's copy keeps in-frame clones and lacks some. Seen here are about 130,000 clones, roughly 74% observed once, and the top ten hold under 6.5%. Worth noting for this clone: The antigen is unknown.

There were likely unrecorded immune exposures, though donors were nominally healthy when sampled. V shed 9 bases and J 8 bases; nucleotides not matched to a gene: 14. Germline V lookup: CDR1 MNHNS, CDR2 SASEGT. The CDR3 has 14 residues. This rearrangement joins TRBV6-1 to TRBJ1-1; 8 positions match TRBD1. The sequencing sample was made of PBMCs. This clonotype originated in a woman aged 50 to 60 in good health and CMV-seropositive. The CDR3 DNA reads TGTGCCAGTCGTGAGAGTCCGGACAGGGTCGAAGCTTTCTTT. It encodes CASRESPDRVEAFF.